This T cell receptor (beta chain) appears in the sequencing data of a study of T cell responses to AZD1222 COVID-19 vaccine. Study observations and caveats: Only five to seven AZD1222 recipients were seropositive at baseline. After two AZD1222 doses, spike-specific TCR breadth and depth rose versus day 0. White British ancestry dominated among donors, who included more females, and clonal diversity was possibly underestimated. Every sample of the repertoires postdated the peak T cell response.

Measured with immunoSEQ multiplex PCR; TCRdb has only the in-frame clones, and not every one. Here the sample spans about 190,000 clones, over 70% being singletons. Trimming cost V 6 bases and J 1 base, with 14 bases left between them. The CDR3 is 14 amino acids. Germline CDR1 is SQVTM and CDR2 is ANQGSEA. Of note for this clone: Its antigen is unidentified.

The TCR sequence derives from an adult in good health. The rearrangement links TRBV29-1 to TRBJ2-3; weak D call: TRBD1 (6 bases). Specimen: peripheral blood, collected on day 0 of MenACWY control vaccination. Here the CDR3 reads CSVYLTGGTDTQYF. The CDR3 bases are TGCAGCGTGTATTTGACAGGCGGCACAGATACGCAGTATTTT.